Included here is one T cell receptor (beta chain) sequence, with context. This entry is derived from a study of blood T cell repertoires in COVID-19. About the research overall: The analysed material was cDNA or gDNA that came from T cells, B-cell-depleted T cells, or PBMCs.

This table comes from immunoSEQ multiplex PCR, and its TCRdb copy is limited to in-frame clones, with some not included. The table lists 170,000 or so clones, 65% to 90% of them singletons. The CDR3 sequence is 15 residues long. CDR1 is SGHAT and CDR2 is FQNNGV in the germline V gene. With 0 bases removed from V and 6 bases from J, the gap between germline ends came to 9 bases. The specimen sequenced was peripheral blood. The sequence was obtained from a human donor in a cohort sampled during active COVID-19. The V call is TRBV11-2, the J call TRBJ1-6; tentatively, D is TRBD1 (6 bases). CDR3 nucleotide sequence: TGTGCCAGCAGCTTAGATCCAGGGGCTAATTCACCCCTCCACTTT. Amino acid sequence: CASSLDPGANSPLHF. Based on the CDR3 plus reference TRBV11-2 and TRBJ1-6, the full variable domain is EAGVAQSPRYKIIEKRQSVAFWCNPISGHATLYWYQQILGQGPKLLIQFQNNGVVDDSQLPKDRFSAERLKGVDSTLKIQPAKLEDSAVYLCASSLDPGANSPLHFGNGTRLTVT.